What follows are 31 T cell receptor beta chains derived from one specimen sequenced in a study of cytomegalovirus exposure and HLA in healthy donors. 60 Vbeta and 13 Jbeta primers were used in PCR. Using immunoSEQ multiplex PCR, the repertoire was profiled, and TCRdb retains in-frame clones only, with some absent. The table has about 120,000 clones, 80% seen once. Sequenced material: PBMCs. The receptors were gathered from a man aged 30 to 45 in good health and CMV-seropositive.

The chain uses TRBV4-1 and TRBJ2-7, with 8 positions matching TRBD1. CDR3 length equals 17 residues. Looked up from germline, CDR1 is MGHRA and CDR2 is YSYEKL. V dropped 4 bases and J dropped 2; count of bases not matched to a gene: 13. In nucleotides, the CDR3 is TGCGCCAGCAGCCCCGGGACCCTAGGACAGGGACCCTACGAGCAGTACTTC. This codes for CASSPGTLGQGPYEQYF.

This rearrangement joins TRBV6-1 to TRBJ1-5; 8 nucleotides agree with TRBD1. This CDR3 has 16 amino acids. Germline V CDR1 and CDR2: MNHNS, SASEGT. The trim removed 1 base at V and 5 bases at J, leaving 7 bases unmatched. CDR3 bases: TGTGCCAGCAGTGAAGAGGACAGGGAGGGGTATCAGCCCCAGCATTTT. Translation: CASSEEDREGYQPQHF.

The genes are TRBV7-3 and TRBJ1-1; TRBD1 matches at 7 bases. The CDR3 sequence is 15 residues long. The V segment lost 5 bases and the J segment 2 bases; nucleotides outside the gene matches: 8. Germline lookup yields CDR1 SGHTA and CDR2 FQGTGA. Here the CDR3 DNA reads TGTGCCAGCAGCGGGGGGACAGTTGTTAACACTGAAGCTTTCTTT. As protein: CASSGGTVVNTEAFF.

The J gene is TRBJ1-6, the V gene TRBV6-5; 7 nucleotides align to TRBD1. The V segment lost 5 bases and the J segment 8 bases; nucleotides outside the gene matches: 9. The CDR3 has 15 residues. Germline V gives CDR1 MNHEY, CDR2 SVGAGI. CDR3 residues: CASSPLTGLDSPLHF. CDR3 DNA sequence: TGTGCCAGCAGTCCCTTGACAGGGCTTGATTCACCCCTCCACTTT.

V usage is TRBV2 and J usage is TRBJ2-2, with D possibly TRBD2 on 6 matching bases. CDR1 and CDR2 from the germline V gene are SNHLY and FYNNEI. The CDR3 has 15 residues. V lost 3 bases to trimming and J lost 7 bases, with 15 bases between them. CDR3 DNA sequence: TGTGCCAGCAGTGATCCCGGGACTGAGGTCGGGGAGCTGTTTTTT. Its translation: CASSDPGTEVGELFF.

The chain couples TRBV27 to TRBJ2-7; 9 bases agree with TRBD1. The CDR3 loop spans 12 amino acids. The junction had 6 bases not matched to a gene; V was cut back by 6 bases and J by 9 bases. Germline CDR1 MNHEY, CDR2 SMNVEV (reference sequence). The CDR3 region is CASRLGTGRQYF. The CDR3, as DNA: TGTGCCAGCAGGCTAGGGACAGGGCGGCAGTACTTC.

This clone was counted once. DNA for the CDR3: TGCGCCAGCAGCCAAGATGACAGGGGGCTCCCCTACGAGCAGTACTTC. This translates into CASSQDDRGLPYEQYF. This sequence joins TRBV4-1 and TRBJ2-7; 10 bases are shared with TRBD1. CDR3 length: 16 amino acids. With V trimmed by 0 bases and J by 2 bases, 4 bases remained unmatched. Germline V gene sequence: CDR1 MGHRA, CDR2 YSYEKL.

The chain employs TRBV19 and TRBJ1-1; D ambiguous. The CDR3 consists of 13 residues. V was shortened by 7 bases and J by 0 bases, with 9 bases between the two germline ends. Germline V gene data show CDR1 as LNHDA and CDR2 as SQIVND (reference sequence). CDR3 protein: CASNFLMNTEAFF. For the CDR3, the DNA is TGTGCCAGTAATTTCTTAATGAACACTGAAGCTTTCTTT.

This clone was recorded only once. The V and J genes are TRBV2 and TRBJ2-2; TRBD1 agrees at 10 bases. The CDR3 totals 17 residues. CDR1 SNHLY and CDR2 FYNNEI come from the germline V gene. V gave up 5 bases and J gave up 6 bases; unmatched junction bases: 12. In DNA form, the CDR3 reads TGTGCCAGCAGTCGAAGACAGGGGGCTGTCATTGCCGGGGAGCTGTTTTTT. The encoded protein is CASSRRQGAVIAGELFF.

The sample holds a few counts of this clone. This chain uses TRBV2 with TRBJ2-3; TRBD1 aligns across 7 bases. This CDR3 contains 15 residues. The germline gives CDR1 SNHLY, CDR2 FYNNEI. Trimming cost V 4 bases and J 3 bases; bases outside gene matches: 7. The CDR3 reads CASSGMTGKTDTQYF. CDR3 nucleotides: TGTGCCAGCAGTGGTATGACAGGGAAAACAGATACGCAGTATTTT.

The chain recombines TRBV9 with TRBJ2-3; perhaps TRBD2 as D (7 bases). The CDR3 is 16 amino acids. The germline V gene encodes CDR1 SGDLS and CDR2 YYNGEE. V was trimmed by 0 bases and J by 1 base, leaving 12 bases between them. The CDR3: CASSVDGGAGTDTQYF. The CDR3 DNA reads TGTGCCAGCAGCGTAGATGGGGGGGCAGGCACAGATACGCAGTATTTT.

This rearrangement joins TRBV10-3 to TRBJ1-1; TRBD1 might be the D (6 bases). Germline assignment: CDR1 ENHRY and CDR2 SYGVKD. The CDR3 extends over 15 amino acids. V was clipped by 0 bases and J by 2 bases, with 10 bases between them. The chain's CDR3 is CAISESGGRNTEAFF. The CDR3 bases are TGTGCCATCAGTGAGTCGGGGGGGCGAAACACTGAAGCTTTCTTT.

This clone came up once. V gene TRBV5-4 combines with J gene TRBJ2-1; 9 nucleotides align to TRBD2. The J segment lost 4 bases and the V segment lost 1 base, leaving 6 bases of the junction unmatched. The germline V gene has CDR1 SGHNT and CDR2 YYREEE (reference sequence). The CDR3 totals 16 residues. The CDR3 DNA is TGTGCCAGCAGCTTGTGGGGTAGCGGGGGTTACAATGAGCAGTTCTTC. Amino acids: CASSLWGSGGYNEQFF. The variable domain in full, completed from reference TRBV5-4 and TRBJ2-1, reads ETGVTQSPTHLIKTRGQQVTLRCSSQSGHNTVSWYQQALGQGPQFIFQYYREEENGRGNFPPRFSGLQFPNYSSELNVNALELDDSALYLCASSLWGSGGYNEQFFGPGTRLTVL.

This rearrangement joins TRBV2 to TRBJ1-1; D is undetermined. Trimming stripped 7 bases from V and 0 bases from J, with 21 bases between. Per germline, CDR1 SNHLY and CDR2 FYNNEI. The CDR3 is made up of 17 amino acids. In DNA form, the CDR3 reads TGTGCCAGCATAGAGCGGCGGGAACGGGGTTTGAACACTGAAGCTTTCTTT. It translates to CASIERRERGLNTEAFF.

The J gene is TRBJ1-6, the V gene TRBV7-8, with TRBD1 identical over 7 bases. The CDR3 has 14 amino acids. Losses at the gene ends were 5 bases for V and 6 bases for J; bases not matched to a gene: 4. Germline V gene data show CDR1 as SGHVS and CDR2 as FQNEAQ. CDR3 protein: CASSLGTANSPLHF. The CDR3 nucleotides are TGTGCCAGCAGCCTTGGGACAGCTAATTCACCCCTCCACTTT.

The V gene is TRBV4-1, the J gene TRBJ1-5; 10 nucleotides align to TRBD1. Trimming removed 4 bases from V and 7 bases from J; junction bases left unmatched: 7. In germline, CDR1 is MGHRA, CDR2 YSYEKL. This CDR3 has 15 residues. The CDR3 spells CASSLGQGESQPQHF. Written as DNA, the CDR3 is TGCGCCAGCAGCCTCGGACAGGGGGAATCACAGCCCCAGCATTTT.

The rearrangement links TRBV27 to TRBJ1-2, with 7 nucleotides matching TRBD1. This CDR3 has 14 amino acids. Germline loops: CDR1 MNHEY, CDR2 SMNVEV (reference sequence). Losses at the gene ends were 3 bases for V and 3 bases for J; bases not matched to a gene: 4. The CDR3 DNA follows: TGTGCCAGCAGTTTGCAACAGGGGTACTATGGCTACACCTTC. It encodes CASSLQQGYYGYTF.

The genes are TRBV4-1 and TRBJ2-3; maybe TRBD1 (6 bases). This CDR3 region has 13 residues. The V gene's germline CDR1 is MGHRA and CDR2 YSYEKL. V was shortened by 0 bases and J by 8 bases, with 9 bases between the two germline ends. The CDR3: CASSQDRGSTQYF. The CDR3 DNA follows: TGCGCCAGCAGCCAAGATAGGGGGAGTACGCAGTATTTT.

V usage is TRBV5-1 and J usage is TRBJ2-7; D is uncertain. The CDR3 runs 13 residues. The V end lost 4 bases, the J end lost 3 bases, and 11 bases lay between the germline ends. Germline V gene data show CDR1 as SGHRS and CDR2 as YFSETQ. The CDR3 protein is CASSLRTSYEQYF. The CDR3 DNA sequence: TGCGCCAGCAGCCTCCGAACAAGCTACGAGCAGTACTTC.

The CDR3, as DNA: TGCAGCCTGCGGGTGGGAAACATTCAGTACTTC. Translated: CSLRVGNIQYF. The chain employs TRBV29-1 and TRBJ2-4; D might be TRBD2 (5 bases). V was shortened by 8 bases and J by 6 bases, with 11 bases between the two germline ends. There are 11 residues in the CDR3. CDR1 is SQVTM, CDR2 ANQGSEA, per germline.

The chain recombines TRBV6-1 with TRBJ2-7, with a weak D call TRBD1 (6 bases). The CDR3 extends over 15 amino acids. CDR1 is MNHNS and CDR2 is SASEGT in the germline V gene. Trimming took off 2 bases at V and 1 base at J, with 12 bases between the two ends. The CDR3 region is CASSEWGPKSYEQYF. The CDR3 DNA follows: TGTGCCAGCAGTGAATGGGGGCCTAAATCCTACGAGCAGTACTTC.

The chain joins TRBV15 to TRBJ2-2, with D unclear. The V gene's germline CDR1 is LNHNV and CDR2 YYDKDF (reference sequence). Trimming stripped 0 bases from V and 0 bases from J, with 20 bases between. CDR3 size: 20 residues. The CDR3 DNA reads TGTGCCACCAGCAGAGATTTACAGAAATTCTATGTATCGAACACCGGGGAGCTGTTTTTT. Translation gives CATSRDLQKFYVSNTGELFF.

The chain couples TRBV7-6 to TRBJ1-4; D is unclear. This CDR3 region has 13 residues. Germline assignment: CDR1 SGHVS and CDR2 FNYEAQ. With 5 bases removed from V and 5 bases from J, the gap between germline ends came to 9 bases. The CDR3 DNA reads as TGTGCCAGCAGCCTACTAGGGAATGAAAAACTGTTTTTT. It translates to CASSLLGNEKLFF. The full variable domain, in which reference TRBV7-6 and TRBJ1-4 provide the parts outside the CDR3, is GAGVSQSPRYKVTKRGQDVALRCDPISGHVSLYWYRQALGQGPEFLTYFNYEAQQDKSGLPNDRFSAERPEGSISTLTIQRTEQRDSAMYRCASSLLGNEKLFFGSGTQLSVL.

The V gene is TRBV7-6, the J gene TRBJ2-5; tentatively, D is TRBD1 (5 bases). V lost 5 bases and J lost 1, with 11 bases in between. The CDR3 extends over 14 amino acids. Per the germline V gene, CDR1 is SGHVS and CDR2 is FNYEAQ. In nucleotides, the CDR3 is TGTGCCAGCAGCCCAAGGACAATCCAAGAGACCCAGTACTTC. Protein: CASSPRTIQETQYF.

On this clone itself: The same CDR3 can be traced to other DNA sequences in this sample. The chain couples TRBV5-1 to TRBJ1-1; D may be TRBD1 (5 bases). In germline, CDR1 is SGHRS, CDR2 YFSETQ. Trimming left V 4 bases short and J 6 bases short, with 10 bases between. This CDR3 is 12 amino acids long. The CDR3 is CASSARGAEAFF. CDR3 bases: TGCGCCAGCAGCGCACGGGGGGCTGAAGCTTTCTTT.

This clone was observed once. This chain links TRBV15 with TRBJ1-4, with D unresolved. Trimming took off 3 bases at V and 5 bases at J, with 7 bases between the two ends. This CDR3 is 13 amino acids long. CDR1 LNHNV and CDR2 YYDKDF come from the germline V gene (reference sequence). The CDR3 bases are TGTGCCACCAGCAGTTTGGAGAATGAAAAACTGTTTTTT. Amino acid sequence: CATSSLENEKLFF.

J is TRBJ2-1 and V is TRBV13; 10 positions match TRBD2. V trimming: 6 bases; J trimming: 5 bases; junction bases outside the gene matches: 13. Germline V gives CDR1 PRHDT, CDR2 FYEKMQ (reference sequence). CDR3 length equals 17 residues. The CDR3 nucleotides read TGTGCCAGCAGTTCACGGGCCGGGACTAGCGCCGACAATGAGCAGTTCTTC. Its protein product is CASSSRAGTSADNEQFF.

The chain combines TRBV2 with TRBJ1-1; D not certain. The germline V gene encodes CDR1 SNHLY and CDR2 FYNNEI. The CDR3 has 12 amino acids. Trimming pared 7 bases from V and 9 bases from J, leaving 15 bases between. CDR3 bases: TGTGCCAGCACCGAAGAGACAAAAAAAGCTTTCTTT. Its protein is CASTEETKKAFF. The full variable domain, its missing parts supplied by reference TRBV2 and TRBJ1-1, is EPEVTQTPSHQVTQMGQEVILRCVPISNHLYFYWYRQILGQKVEFLVSFYNNEISEKSEIFDDQFSVERPDGSNFTLKIRSTKLEDSAMYFCASTEETKKAFFGQGTRLTVV.

A single count supports this clone. This chain connects TRBV19 to TRBJ1-2, with 8 bases matching TRBD1. This CDR3 spans 18 amino acids. V was pared by 3 bases and J by 3 bases, with 15 bases of the junction left unmatched. CDR1 and CDR2 (germline): LNHDA, SQIVND (reference sequence). The CDR3 sequence: CASSIHPMGQDLHYGYTF. The CDR3 nucleotides read TGTGCCAGTAGTATCCACCCCATGGGACAGGATCTGCACTATGGCTACACCTTC.

The V call is TRBV5-1, the J call TRBJ2-7, with D possibly matching TRBD2 (6 bases). The CDR3 is 14 amino acids. Trimming left V 3 bases short and J 1 base short, with 11 bases between. CDR1 and CDR2 (germline): SGHRS, YFSETQ. The CDR3 reads CASSSDGTSYEQYF. CDR3 in DNA: TGCGCCAGCAGCTCGGACGGGACTTCCTACGAGCAGTACTTC.

The chain has TRBV7-8 and TRBJ2-7, with D uncertain. CDR3 length: 11 amino acids. Germline assignment: CDR1 SGHVS and CDR2 FQNEAQ. The germline V and J ends were trimmed by 3 bases and 6 bases, with 6 bases remaining between them. The CDR3 region has the DNA TGTGCCAGCAGCTTCGGAGCCGAGCAGTACTTC. Translation: CASSFGAEQYF.